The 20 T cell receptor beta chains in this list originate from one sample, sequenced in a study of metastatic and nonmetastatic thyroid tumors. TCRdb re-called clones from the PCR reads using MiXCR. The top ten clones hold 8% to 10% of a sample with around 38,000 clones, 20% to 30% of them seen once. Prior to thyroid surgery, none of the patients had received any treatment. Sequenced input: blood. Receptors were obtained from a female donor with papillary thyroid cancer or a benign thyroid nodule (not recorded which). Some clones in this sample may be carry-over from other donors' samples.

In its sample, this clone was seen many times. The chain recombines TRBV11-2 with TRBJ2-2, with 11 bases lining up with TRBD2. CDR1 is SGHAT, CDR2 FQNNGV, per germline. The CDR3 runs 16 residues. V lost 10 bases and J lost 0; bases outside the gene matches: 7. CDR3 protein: CATKTSGGANTGELFF. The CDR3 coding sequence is TGTGCCACCAAAACTAGCGGGGGAGCGAACACCGGGGAGCTGTTTTTT.

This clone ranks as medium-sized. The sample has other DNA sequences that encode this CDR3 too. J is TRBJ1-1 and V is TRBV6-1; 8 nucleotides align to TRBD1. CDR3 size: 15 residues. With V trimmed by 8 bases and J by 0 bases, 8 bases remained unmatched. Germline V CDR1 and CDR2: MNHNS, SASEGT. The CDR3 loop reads CASAPGQVMNTEAFF. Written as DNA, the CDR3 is TGTGCCAGCGCCCCGGGACAGGTCATGAACACTGAAGCTTTCTTT.

DNA for the CDR3: TGTGCCATCAGGCTGAGCGGGGACACAGATACGCAGTATTTT. It yields the protein CAIRLSGDTDTQYF. The chain combines TRBV10-3 with TRBJ2-3; 7 nucleotides match TRBD2. CDR1 and CDR2 (germline): ENHRY, SYGVKD. The V segment lost 6 bases and the J segment 2 bases; nucleotides outside the gene matches: 5. CDR3 size: 14 residues.

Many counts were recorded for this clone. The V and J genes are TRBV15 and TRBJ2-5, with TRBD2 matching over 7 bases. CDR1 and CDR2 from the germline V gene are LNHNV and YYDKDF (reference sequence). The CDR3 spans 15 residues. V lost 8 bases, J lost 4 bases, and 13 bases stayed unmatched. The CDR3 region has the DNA TGTGCCACCGGTGGCGGGAGAACTTTAGGAGAGACCCAGTACTTC. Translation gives CATGGGRTLGETQYF. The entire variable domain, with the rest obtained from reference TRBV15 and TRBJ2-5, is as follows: DAMVIQNPRYQVTQFGKPVTLSCSQTLNHNVMYWYQQKSSQAPKLLFHYYDKDFNNEADTPDNFQSRRPNTSFCFLDIRSPGLGDTAMYLCATGGGRTLGETQYFGPGTRLLVL.

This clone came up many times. The CDR3 is CALGEGRATDEQYF. The CDR3 DNA follows: TGTGCCCTTGGAGAGGGGAGGGCCACGGACGAGCAGTACTTC. This chain joins TRBV10-3 and TRBJ2-7, with 7 bases aligning to TRBD2. V dropped 11 bases and J dropped 5; count of bases not matched to a gene: 15. The length of the CDR3 is 14 residues. Per the germline V gene, CDR1 is ENHRY and CDR2 is SYGVKD.

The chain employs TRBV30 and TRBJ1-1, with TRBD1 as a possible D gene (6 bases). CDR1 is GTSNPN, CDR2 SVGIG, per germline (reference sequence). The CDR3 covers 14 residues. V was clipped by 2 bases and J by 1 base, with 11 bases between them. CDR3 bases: TGTGCCTGGAGTTCGGGACACGGGAACACTGAAGCTTTCTTT. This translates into CAWSSGHGNTEAFF.

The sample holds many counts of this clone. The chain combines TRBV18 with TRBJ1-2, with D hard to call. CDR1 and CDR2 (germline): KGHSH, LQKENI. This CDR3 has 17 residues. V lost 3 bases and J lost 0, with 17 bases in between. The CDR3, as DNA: TGTGCCAGCTCACCCACGTCCTCCAGTGGAGCTAACTATGGCTACACCTTC. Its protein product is CASSPTSSSGANYGYTF.

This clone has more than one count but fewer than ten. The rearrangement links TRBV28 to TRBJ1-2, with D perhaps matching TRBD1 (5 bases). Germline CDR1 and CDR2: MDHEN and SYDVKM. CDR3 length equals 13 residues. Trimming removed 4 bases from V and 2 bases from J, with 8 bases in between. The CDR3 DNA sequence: TGTGCCAGCAGTTCAACAGGCAACTATGGCTACACCTTC. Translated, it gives CASSSTGNYGYTF.

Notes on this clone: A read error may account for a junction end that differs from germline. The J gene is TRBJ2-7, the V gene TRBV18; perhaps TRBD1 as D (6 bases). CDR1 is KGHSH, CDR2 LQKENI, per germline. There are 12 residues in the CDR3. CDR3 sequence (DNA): TGTGCCTGCTCACAAGGGGGTTACGAGCAATACTTC. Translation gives CACSQGGYEQYF. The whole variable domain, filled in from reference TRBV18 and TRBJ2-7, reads NAGVMQNPRHLVRRRGQEARLRCSPMKGHSHVYWYRQLPEEGLKFMVYLQKENIIDESGMPKERFSAEFPKEGPSILRIQQVVRGDSAAYFCACSQGGYEQYFGPGTRLTVT.

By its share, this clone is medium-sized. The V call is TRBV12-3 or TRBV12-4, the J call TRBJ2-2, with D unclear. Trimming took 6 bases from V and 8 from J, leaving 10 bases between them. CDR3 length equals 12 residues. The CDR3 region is CASRGYVGELFF. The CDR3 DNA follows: TGTGCCAGCAGGGGATATGTGGGGGAGCTGTTTTTT.

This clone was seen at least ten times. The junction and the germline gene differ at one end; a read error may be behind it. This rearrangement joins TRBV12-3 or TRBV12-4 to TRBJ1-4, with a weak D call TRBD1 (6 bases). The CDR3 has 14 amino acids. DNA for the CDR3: TGTGCCAGCAGATTAGGGGGTACTAATGAAAAACTGTTTTTT. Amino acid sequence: CASRLGGTNEKLFF.

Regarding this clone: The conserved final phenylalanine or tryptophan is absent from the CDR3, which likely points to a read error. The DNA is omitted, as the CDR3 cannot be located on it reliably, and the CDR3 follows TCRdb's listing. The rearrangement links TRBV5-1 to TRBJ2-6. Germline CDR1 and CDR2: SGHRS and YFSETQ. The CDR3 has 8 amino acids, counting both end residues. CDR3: CASRAGTS.

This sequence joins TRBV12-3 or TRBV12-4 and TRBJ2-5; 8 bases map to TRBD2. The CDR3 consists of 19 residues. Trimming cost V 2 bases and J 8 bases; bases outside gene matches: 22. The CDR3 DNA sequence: TGTGCCAGCAGTTTAAGCCCAGCGGGGGCCTCACCTCTCCAATATACCCAGTACTTC. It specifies CASSLSPAGASPLQYTQYF.

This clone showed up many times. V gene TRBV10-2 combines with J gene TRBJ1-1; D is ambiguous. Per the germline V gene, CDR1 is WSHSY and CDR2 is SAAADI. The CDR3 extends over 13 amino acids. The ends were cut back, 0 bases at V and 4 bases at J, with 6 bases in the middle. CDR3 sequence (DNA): TGCGCCAGCAGTGAGTCCCGAGGCACTGAAGCTTTCTTT. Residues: CASSESRGTEAFF.

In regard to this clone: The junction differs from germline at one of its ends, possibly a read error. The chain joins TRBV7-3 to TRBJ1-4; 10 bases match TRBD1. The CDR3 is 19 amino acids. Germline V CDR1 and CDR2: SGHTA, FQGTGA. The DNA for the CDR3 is TGTGCCATCAGCCACAAGCACGGACAGGGGGATGGGAATAATGAAAAACTTTTTTTT. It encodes CAISHKHGQGDGNNEKLFF.

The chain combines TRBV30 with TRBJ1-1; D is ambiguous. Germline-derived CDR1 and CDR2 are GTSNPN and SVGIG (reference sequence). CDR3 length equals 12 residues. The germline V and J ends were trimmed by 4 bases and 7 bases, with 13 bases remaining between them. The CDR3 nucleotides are TGTGCCTGGATACCGGGGAGGAGTGAAGCTTTCTTT. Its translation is CAWIPGRSEAFF.

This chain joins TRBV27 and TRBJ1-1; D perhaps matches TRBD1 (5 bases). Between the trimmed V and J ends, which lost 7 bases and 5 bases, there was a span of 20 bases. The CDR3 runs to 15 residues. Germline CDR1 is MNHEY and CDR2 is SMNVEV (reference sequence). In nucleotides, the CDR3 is TGTGCCAGCATCCCCGCTGGCGAGGAGGGGACTGAAGCTTTCTTT. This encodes CASIPAGEEGTEAFF.

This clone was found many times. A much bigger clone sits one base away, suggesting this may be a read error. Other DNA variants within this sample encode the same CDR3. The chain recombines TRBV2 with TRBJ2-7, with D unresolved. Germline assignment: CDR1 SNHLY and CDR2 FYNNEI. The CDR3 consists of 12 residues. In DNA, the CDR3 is TGCGCCAGCACAGCCCGTGGTGGCGAGCAGTACTTC. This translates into CASTARGGEQYF.

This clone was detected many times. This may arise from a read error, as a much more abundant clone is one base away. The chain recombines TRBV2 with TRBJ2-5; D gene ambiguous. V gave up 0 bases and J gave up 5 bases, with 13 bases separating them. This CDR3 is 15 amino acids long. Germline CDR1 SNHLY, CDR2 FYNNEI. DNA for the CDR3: TGTGCCAGCAGTGAAGCGCTCGCAGATGGGGAGACCCAGTACTTC. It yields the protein CASSEALADGETQYF.

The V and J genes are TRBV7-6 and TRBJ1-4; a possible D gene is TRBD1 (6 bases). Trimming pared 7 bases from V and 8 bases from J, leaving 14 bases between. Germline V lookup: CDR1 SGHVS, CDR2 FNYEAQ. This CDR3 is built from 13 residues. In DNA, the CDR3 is TGTGCCAGCACATGGACAGCCGGCGAAAAACTGTTTTTT. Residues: CASTWTAGEKLFF.